Listed below are T cell receptor beta chains from one sample, sequenced in a study of blood T cells in healthy people across ages. One entry per CDR3 protein results from TCRdb running MiXCR on the 5' RACE reads. The table has approximately 670,000 distinct CDR3 sequences, roughly 43% seen once. Sequencing was done on a sample of blood. The receptors derive from a man aged 80 or over in good health. The CDR3 runs from the conserved cysteine through the conserved F or W. The order of the fields is D gene, clone size, V gene, J gene, CDR3 protein, CDR3 DNA. D genes are given only for firm matches. Not every row has a clone size; where given, it reads once, few, many or a size class.

D gene: TRBD1
clone size: .
V gene: TRBV3-1
J gene: TRBJ2-7
CDR3 protein: CASSQARTGTYEQYF
CDR3 DNA: TGTGCCAGCAGCCAAGCCCGGACAGGGACCTACGAGCAGTACTTC

D gene: TRBD1
clone size: .
V gene: TRBV6-2/TRBV6-3
J gene: TRBJ2-7
CDR3 protein: CASSYPPTGRGYEQYF
CDR3 DNA: TGTGCCAGCAGTTACCCACCGACAGGGAGAGGCTACGAGCAGTACTTC

D gene: TRBD1
clone size: .
V gene: TRBV7-2
J gene: TRBJ1-1
CDR3 protein: CASRRQGTVNTEAFF
CDR3 DNA: TGTGCCAGCAGGCGACAGGGAACTGTGAACACTGAAGCTTTCTTT

D gene: .
clone size: .
V gene: TRBV7-2
J gene: TRBJ2-3
CDR3 protein: CASSSSPGISDTQYF
CDR3 DNA: TGTGCCAGCAGCTCATCACCCGGGATATCTGATACGCAGTATTTT

D gene: TRBD1
clone size: .
V gene: TRBV5-1
J gene: TRBJ2-7
CDR3 protein: CASSSGQRTTSMYF
CDR3 DNA: TGCGCCAGCAGCTCGGGACAGAGAACTACGAGCATGTACTTC

D gene: .
clone size: .
V gene: TRBV9
J gene: TRBJ2-5
CDR3 protein: CASGLMLGATEQYF
CDR3 DNA: TGTGCCAGCGGCTTGATGCTAGGGGCTACGGAGCAGTACTTC

D gene: .
clone size: .
V gene: TRBV30
J gene: TRBJ2-1
CDR3 protein: CAFSSNSYNEQFF
CDR3 DNA: TGTGCCTTCTCCTCGAACTCCTACAATGAGCAGTTCTTC

D gene: TRBD1
clone size: .
V gene: TRBV28
J gene: TRBJ2-1
CDR3 protein: CASSASGTGHYNEQFF
CDR3 DNA: TGTGCCAGCAGCGCCTCTGGGACAGGGCACTACAATGAGCAGTTCTTC

D gene: .
clone size: .
V gene: TRBV7-3
J gene: TRBJ2-3
CDR3 protein: CASSPRRLGTQYF
CDR3 DNA: TGTGCCAGCAGCCCCCGACGGTTGGGTACGCAGTATTTT

D gene: .
clone size: .
V gene: TRBV20-1
J gene: TRBJ1-2
CDR3 protein: CSATPPGKIYGYTF
CDR3 DNA: TGCAGTGCTACCCCCCCGGGGAAAATCTATGGCTACACCTTC

D gene: .
clone size: .
V gene: TRBV20-1
J gene: TRBJ2-4
CDR3 protein: CSARAALEAKNIQYF
CDR3 DNA: TGCAGTGCCCGAGCGGCTCTAGAAGCCAAAAACATTCAGTACTTC

D gene: TRBD1
clone size: .
V gene: TRBV29-1
J gene: TRBJ2-7
CDR3 protein: CSALTLSGQGSYEQYF
CDR3 DNA: TGCAGCGCGTTGACCTTATCGGGACAGGGCTCCTACGAGCAGTACTTC

D gene: TRBD1
clone size: few
V gene: TRBV28
J gene: TRBJ2-6
CDR3 protein: CASTQGESLANVLTF
CDR3 DNA: TGTGCCAGCACCCAGGGGGAGAGTCTGGCCAACGTCCTGACTTTC

D gene: TRBD2
clone size: few
V gene: TRBV12-3/TRBV12-4
J gene: TRBJ2-7
CDR3 protein: CASRQRLAGGPSYEQYF
CDR3 DNA: TGTGCCAGCAGGCAGAGGCTAGCGGGGGGGCCTTCGTACGAGCAGTACTTC

D gene: .
clone size: .
V gene: TRBV12-3/TRBV12-4
J gene: TRBJ1-5
CDR3 protein: CASSLVTGSNQPQHF
CDR3 DNA: TGTGCCAGCAGTTTAGTTACAGGAAGCAATCAGCCCCAGCATTTT

D gene: TRBD2
clone size: many
V gene: TRBV6-2/TRBV6-3
J gene: TRBJ2-7
CDR3 protein: CASIGGGLSSYEQYF
CDR3 DNA: TGTGCCAGCATTGGCGGGGGGCTCTCATCCTACGAGCAGTACTTC

D gene: .
clone size: few
V gene: TRBV5-6
J gene: TRBJ2-7
CDR3 protein: CASSLKTGVSYEQYF
CDR3 DNA: TGTGCCAGCAGCTTGAAGACCGGAGTCTCCTACGAGCAGTACTTC

D gene: .
clone size: .
V gene: TRBV5-1
J gene: TRBJ1-1
CDR3 protein: CTSSSLTGANTEAFF
CDR3 DNA: TGCACCAGCAGCTCCCTAACAGGAGCGAACACTGAAGCTTTCTTT

D gene: TRBD1
clone size: .
V gene: TRBV7-6
J gene: TRBJ2-5
CDR3 protein: CASSTRTGAQETQYF
CDR3 DNA: TGTGCCAGCAGCACTAGGACAGGGGCCCAAGAGACCCAGTACTTC

D gene: .
clone size: few
V gene: TRBV4-3
J gene: TRBJ1-2
CDR3 protein: CASSQETREGGYTF
CDR3 DNA: TGCGCCAGCAGCCAAGAAACGAGGGAAGGAGGCTACACCTTC

D gene: .
clone size: .
V gene: TRBV14
J gene: TRBJ1-2
CDR3 protein: CASSPGGARTNYGYTF
CDR3 DNA: TGTGCCAGCAGCCCCGGTGGAGCGAGAACTAACTATGGCTACACCTTC

D gene: TRBD2
clone size: .
V gene: TRBV7-2
J gene: TRBJ2-7
CDR3 protein: CASSLAGTSGAYEQYF
CDR3 DNA: TGTGCCAGCAGCTTAGCCGGGACTAGCGGAGCCTACGAGCAGTACTTC

D gene: .
clone size: .
V gene: TRBV5-1
J gene: TRBJ2-7
CDR3 protein: CASSLGLGSNSYEQYF
CDR3 DNA: TGCGCCAGCAGCTTGGGGTTAGGCTCGAACTCCTACGAGCAGTACTTC

D gene: .
clone size: .
V gene: TRBV4-1
J gene: TRBJ1-5
CDR3 protein: CASSQDITGAISNQPQHF
CDR3 DNA: TGCGCCAGCAGCCAAGATATTACAGGAGCCATTAGCAATCAGCCCCAGCATTTT